Detailed here is one TCR beta chain. The data belong to a study of shared clonotypes between healthy human individuals. This CDR3 spans 13 amino acids. Germline lookup yields CDR1 SGHRS and CDR2 YFSETQ. V was cut by 4 bases and J by 1 base, with 8 bases left in between. The table came from immunoSEQ multiplex PCR; TCRdb's copy has only in-frame clones and leaves some out. The sample lists roughly 400,000 clones, 96% occurring once. The TCR comes from a man between 25 and 39 years old in good health. Source material: memory CD8+ T cells sorted from blood. Subset meaning: CD45RO+ cells pooled with CCR7-negative TemRA cells. This chain uses TRBV5-1 with TRBJ1-1; D remains unclear. CDR3 DNA sequence: TGCGCCAGCAGCCCCGACTGGAACACTGAAGCTTTCTTT. Its translation is CASSPDWNTEAFF.